This TCR beta chain originates from a study of blood T cells in healthy people across ages. The study's findings and limits: In older individuals, TCR beta diversity per million T cells was lower, falling roughly linearly with age.

Caucasian individuals from Russia who were healthy and aged about 6 to 100 acted as donors. PBMCs were isolated at a quantity of at least 6.5 million per sample. With a J-beta primer mix and a sample-barcoded 5' primer, a second PCR ran about 6 to 11 cycles. In TCRdb, the 5' RACE reads were re-called with MiXCR into one record per CDR3 protein. This table holds 850,000 to 1,300,000 distinct CDR3 sequences, 35% to 50% found once. In the case of this clonotype: Antigen: not known.

This CDR3 contains 12 residues. The ends were cut back, 1 base at V and 7 bases at J, with 11 bases in the middle. CDR1 and CDR2 from the germline V gene are DFQATT and SNEGSKA (reference sequence). Material for sequencing was blood. This chain joins TRBV20-1 and TRBJ2-7; unclear D gene. This TCR came from a woman aged 60 to 75 in good health. The CDR3 region has the DNA TGCAGTGCTAGAGTGCGCCTGGAAGAGCAGTACTTC. This encodes CSARVRLEEQYF.